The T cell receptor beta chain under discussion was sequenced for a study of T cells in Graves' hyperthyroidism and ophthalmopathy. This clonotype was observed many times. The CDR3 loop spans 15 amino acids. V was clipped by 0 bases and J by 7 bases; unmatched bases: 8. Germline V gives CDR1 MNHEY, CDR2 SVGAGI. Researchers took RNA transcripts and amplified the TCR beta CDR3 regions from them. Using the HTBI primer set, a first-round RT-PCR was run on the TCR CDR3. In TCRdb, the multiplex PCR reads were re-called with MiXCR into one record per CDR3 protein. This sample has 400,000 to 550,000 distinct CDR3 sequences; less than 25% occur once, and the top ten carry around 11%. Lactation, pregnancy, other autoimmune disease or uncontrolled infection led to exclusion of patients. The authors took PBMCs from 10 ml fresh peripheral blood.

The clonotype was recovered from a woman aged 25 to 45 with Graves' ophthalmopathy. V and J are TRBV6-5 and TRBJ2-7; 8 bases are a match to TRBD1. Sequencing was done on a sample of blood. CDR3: CASSYSTRGLGEQYF. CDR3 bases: TGTGCCAGCAGTTACTCGACCAGGGGGCTGGGGGAGCAGTACTTC.